These 29 T cell receptor beta chains were sequenced from one sample in a study of a mutant IDH1 vaccine in newly diagnosed glioma. The time point is: baseline, week 1 (first vaccination visit). Treatment specified: pre-vaccination baseline after standard-of-care therapy. Sequencing used immunoSEQ multiplex PCR; TCRdb keeps in-frame clones, though not all of them. Of about 16,000 clones listed, 95% to 96% were seen once; the top ten hold approximately 3.5%. Sequences were derived from peripheral blood mononuclear cells (PBMCs), sampled from a glioma patient treated with radiotherapy, temozolomide or both. All receptors derive from a young woman with glioma. Some clones in this sample may be carry-over from other donors' samples.

This chain uses TRBV19 with TRBJ2-7; D is perhaps TRBD1 (5 bases). V was trimmed by 10 bases and J by 7 bases, leaving 20 bases between them. The CDR3 extends over 13 amino acids. Germline loops: CDR1 LNHDA, CDR2 SQIVND (reference sequence). The CDR3 DNA follows: TGTGCCACCGCTGTTAAGGGGTGGGGTGAGCAGTACTTC. It translates to CATAVKGWGEQYF.

V gene TRBV18 combines with J gene TRBJ2-1; 7 bases fit TRBD1. The CDR3 is made up of 13 amino acids. Germline values: CDR1 KGHSH, CDR2 LQKENI. The ends lost 4 bases at V and 13 bases at J; junction bases unmatched: 10. Here the CDR3 reads CASSLVQGSQQFF. The CDR3 DNA follows: TGTGCCAGCTCACTAGTACAGGGGTCGCAACAGTTCTTC.

This chain links TRBV2 with TRBJ2-7, with 7 nucleotides matching TRBD1. Germline V gene data show CDR1 as SNHLY and CDR2 as FYNNEI. V gave up 9 bases and J gave up 0 bases; unmatched junction bases: 5. CDR3 size: 13 residues. CDR3 amino acids: CASTDRYSYEQYF. CDR3 DNA: TGTGCCAGTACGGACAGGTACTCCTACGAGCAGTACTTC.

DNA for the CDR3: TGTGCCAGCAGCCAGAAACCACTAGCGGGGAGCACAGATACGCAGTATTTT. Protein product: CASSQKPLAGSTDTQYF. The rearrangement joins TRBV11-3 to TRBJ2-3; 10 positions match TRBD2. CDR1 and CDR2 from the germline V gene are SGHNT and YENEEA. The CDR3 is 17 amino acids. V lost 5 bases and J lost 0; bases outside the gene matches: 8.

This clone was observed a single time. CDR3 nucleotide sequence: TGTGCCAGTAGTATCTGGGGGACCGGGGAGCTGTTTTTT. This encodes CASSIWGTGELFF. The chain uses TRBV19 and TRBJ2-2, with D tentatively TRBD1 or TRBD2 (5 bases each). Trimming removed 3 bases at V and 5 bases at J, with 7 bases between. Germline CDR1 LNHDA, CDR2 SQIVND (reference sequence). The CDR3 spans 13 residues.

V gene TRBV5-6 combines with J gene TRBJ2-6, with D unresolved. The CDR3 is 16 amino acids. Trimming shortened V by 3 bases and J by 0 bases, and 10 bases separated the two germline ends. Germline V lookup: CDR1 SGHDT, CDR2 YYEEEE. The CDR3 DNA reads as TGTGCCAGCAGCTCCTACATCCGCTCTGGGGCCAACGTCCTGACTTTC. Protein: CASSSYIRSGANVLTF.

The chain links TRBV7-2 to TRBJ2-7; TRBD2 matches 7 bases. This CDR3 spans 17 amino acids. CDR1 is SGHTA and CDR2 is FQGNSA in the germline V gene. The ends lost 5 bases at V and 2 bases at J; junction bases unmatched: 15. The CDR3 nucleotides read TGTGCCAGCAGCACAAAAATGGGCGGGAGTATCCCCTACGAGCAGTACTTC. Translation gives CASSTKMGGSIPYEQYF.

For the CDR3, the DNA is TGTGCCAGCTCGACAGGGGTCAATGGGATTCAGTACTTC. Protein product: CASSTGVNGIQYF. The rearrangement links TRBV19 to TRBJ2-4, with 8 bases aligning to TRBD1. The CDR3 sequence is 13 residues long. The ends lost 9 bases at V and 10 bases at J; junction bases unmatched: 11. CDR1 and CDR2 from the germline V gene are LNHDA and SQIVND (reference sequence).

This chain uses TRBV10-3 with TRBJ2-1; tentative D call: TRBD1 (5 bases). The length of the CDR3 is 14 residues. Germline CDR1 ENHRY, CDR2 SYGVKD. The V gene lost 4 bases and the J gene lost 5 bases, with 12 bases spanning the gap. CDR3 nucleotide sequence: TGTGCCATCAGTGGGGGATCGGACAACAATGAGCAGTTCTTC. As protein: CAISGGSDNNEQFF.

This chain's CDR3 is CASSPRTGLSNQPQHF. The CDR3 region has the DNA TGTGCCAGCAGCCCTAGGACAGGGCTTAGCAATCAGCCCCAGCATTTT. This rearrangement joins TRBV27 to TRBJ1-5; 8 bases match TRBD1. CDR3 size: 16 residues. Germline CDR1 reads MNHEY; CDR2 reads SMNVEV (reference sequence). V trimming: 6 bases; J trimming: 0 bases; junction bases outside the gene matches: 7.

V usage is TRBV9 and J usage is TRBJ1-2; D remains unclear. V was pared by 2 bases and J by 2 bases, with 16 bases between. Germline assignment: CDR1 SGDLS and CDR2 YYNGEE. This CDR3 is 16 amino acids long. The CDR3: CASSVGVFRRNYGYTF. CDR3 DNA: TGTGCCAGCAGCGTCGGGGTCTTTCGGAGAAACTATGGCTACACCTTC.

This chain connects TRBV5-1 to TRBJ2-1, with 9 bases lining up with TRBD1. Germline assignment: CDR1 SGHRS and CDR2 YFSETQ. This CDR3 region has 16 residues. The V gene end was trimmed by 4 bases and the J gene end by 9 bases; junction bases not matched to a gene: 14. The CDR3 reads CASSPNWPQGASEQFF. CDR3 in DNA: TGCGCCAGCAGCCCCAATTGGCCACAGGGGGCAAGTGAGCAGTTCTTC. Supplemented by reference TRBV5-1 and TRBJ2-1, the full variable domain reads KAGVTQTPRYLIKTRGQQVTLSCSPISGHRSVSWYQQTPGQGLQFLFEYFSETQRNKGNFPGRFSGRQFSNSRSEMNVSTLELGDSALYLCASSPNWPQGASEQFFGPGTRLTVL.

This chain connects TRBV28 to TRBJ2-7, with no clear D. V was clipped by 8 bases and J by 2 bases, with 16 bases between them. CDR1 MDHEN and CDR2 SYDVKM come from the germline V gene. CDR3 length equals 14 residues. The CDR3 sequence: CASFSPQPPYEQYF. CDR3 coding DNA: TGTGCCAGCTTCTCCCCCCAGCCTCCCTACGAGCAGTACTTC.

The rearrangement links TRBV13 to TRBJ2-5; TRBD2 is a possible D gene (5 bases). V was clipped by 0 bases and J by 5 bases, with 10 bases between them. The CDR3 consists of 14 residues. Germline values: CDR1 PRHDT, CDR2 FYEKMQ (reference sequence). The CDR3 here is CASSLGQLDETQYF. The CDR3 DNA follows: TGTGCCAGCAGCTTAGGTCAACTAGACGAGACCCAGTACTTC.

The CDR3 here is CASSLSGQILTTNEKLFF. The CDR3 DNA follows: TGTGCCAGCAGTTTATCGGGACAGATCCTGACAACTAATGAAAAACTGTTTTTT. The rearrangement uses TRBV27 and TRBJ1-4; 7 nucleotides agree with TRBD1. The trim removed 0 bases at V and 0 bases at J, leaving 7 bases unmatched. Germline lookup yields CDR1 MNHEY and CDR2 SMNVEV (reference sequence). The CDR3 is made up of 18 amino acids.

The chain carries TRBV15 and TRBJ2-7; D not resolved. This CDR3 is built from 14 residues. Germline V gives CDR1 LNHNV, CDR2 YYDKDF (reference sequence). Trimming removed 5 bases from V and 1 base from J, with 12 bases in between. CDR3 DNA: TGTGCCACCAGCTTCGGCGGTATATCCTACGAGCAGTACTTC. Amino acids: CATSFGGISYEQYF.

This chain connects TRBV5-1 to TRBJ2-1; TRBD1 might be the D (6 bases). The CDR3 extends over 15 amino acids. Germline V lookup: CDR1 SGHRS, CDR2 YFSETQ. Trimming removed 7 bases at V and 6 bases at J, with 20 bases between. CDR3 coding DNA: TGCGCCAGCCGCCCCGGGACATACCTCCCCAATGAGCAGTTCTTC. Its protein is CASRPGTYLPNEQFF.

The chain has TRBV18 and TRBJ1-2, with 7 bases lining up with TRBD1. In germline, CDR1 is KGHSH, CDR2 LQKENI. The CDR3 sequence is 13 residues long. The ends lost 2 bases at V and 7 bases at J; junction bases unmatched: 4. As DNA, the CDR3 is TGTGCCAGCTCACCAGTTCCAGGGGGTGGCTACACCTTC. Encoded protein: CASSPVPGGGYTF. Using reference TRBV18 and TRBJ1-2 for the parts outside the CDR3, the full variable domain is NAGVMQNPRHLVRRRGQEARLRCSPMKGHSHVYWYRQLPEEGLKFMVYLQKENIIDESGMPKERFSAEFPKEGPSILRIQQVVRGDSAAYFCASSPVPGGGYTFGSGTRLTVV.

The chain links TRBV25-1 to TRBJ1-3; TRBD1 matches at 8 bases. Per the germline V gene, CDR1 is MGHDK and CDR2 is SYGVNS. The CDR3 is 15 amino acids. J was trimmed by 7 bases and V by 0 bases; bases with no gene match: 5. The CDR3 sequence: CASSEYSGGENTIYF. The CDR3 DNA sequence: TGTGCCAGCAGTGAATATTCAGGGGGCGAGAACACCATATATTTT.

V gene TRBV2 combines with J gene TRBJ2-7, with TRBD2 matching 11 bases. The CDR3 loop spans 15 amino acids. V lost 4 bases and J lost 7; bases outside the gene matches: 9. The germline V gene has CDR1 SNHLY and CDR2 FYNNEI. In nucleotides, the CDR3 is TGTGCCAGCAGTGTGACTCTAGCGGGAGGAGGTGAGCAGTACTTC. Translation: CASSVTLAGGGEQYF.

This clone was detected once. The chain joins TRBV5-4 to TRBJ1-3; D remains ambiguous. The germline gives CDR1 SGHNT, CDR2 YYREEE (reference sequence). The V end lost 0 bases, the J end lost 2 bases, and 6 bases lay between the germline ends. This CDR3 is 14 amino acids long. CDR3 in DNA: TGTGCCAGCAGCTTGGCGGGGACTGGAAACACCATATATTTT. Residues: CASSLAGTGNTIYF.

CDR3 coding DNA: TGCGCCAGCAGCTCGGGACTAGCATCAGATACGCAGTATTTT. Protein: CASSSGLASDTQYF. The chain has TRBV5-1 and TRBJ2-3; TRBD2 matches 9 bases. V gave up 3 bases and J gave up 4 bases; unmatched junction bases: 3. The CDR3 length is 14 residues. The germline CDR1 and CDR2 sequences are SGHRS and YFSETQ.

V and J are TRBV13 and TRBJ1-1, with D possibly TRBD1 on 6 matching bases. Germline CDR1 and CDR2: PRHDT and FYEKMQ (reference sequence). V was pared by 3 bases and J by 0 bases, with 8 bases between. The CDR3 has 14 amino acids. In DNA, the CDR3 is TGTGCCAGCAGCTTCGGACAGATGAACACTGAAGCTTTCTTT. Translation gives CASSFGQMNTEAFF.

The chain joins TRBV7-9 to TRBJ2-1; D unclear. This CDR3 contains 12 residues. The V end was cut by 5 bases, the J end by 6 bases, with 8 bases between. Per germline, CDR1 SEHNR and CDR2 FQNEAQ (reference sequence). The CDR3 DNA reads as TGTGCCAGCAGCGGAGACGGCAATGAGCAGTTCTTC. Residues: CASSGDGNEQFF.

V and J are TRBV18 and TRBJ2-2, with D unresolved. The CDR3 sequence is 15 residues long. Between the trimmed V and J ends, which lost 0 bases and 6 bases, there was a span of 11 bases. CDR1 and CDR2 (germline): KGHSH, LQKENI. The CDR3 nucleotides read TGTGCCAGCTCACCACCGGTAACCACTCCCGGGGAGCTGTTTTTT. Its protein product is CASSPPVTTPGELFF. The variable domain in full, with the rest retrieved from reference TRBV18 and TRBJ2-2, is NAGVMQNPRHLVRRRGQEARLRCSPMKGHSHVYWYRQLPEEGLKFMVYLQKENIIDESGMPKERFSAEFPKEGPSILRIQQVVRGDSAAYFCASSPPVTTPGELFFGEGSRLTVL.

V and J are TRBV27 and TRBJ2-6; no firm D call. This CDR3 has 14 residues. Germline CDR1 MNHEY, CDR2 SMNVEV (reference sequence). With 4 bases removed from V and 0 bases from J, the gap between germline ends came to 4 bases. The CDR3 nucleotides are TGTGCCAGCAGTTCCCTCTCTGGGGCCAACGTCCTGACTTTC. This sequence encodes CASSSLSGANVLTF.

This chain uses TRBV6-6 with TRBJ2-6; weak D call: TRBD1 (5 bases). The germline V gene has CDR1 MNHNY and CDR2 SVGAGI (reference sequence). The CDR3 spans 16 residues. V lost 0 bases and J 0 bases, leaving 6 bases between the germline ends. The CDR3 is CASSYSQGSGANVLTF. For the CDR3, the DNA is TGTGCCAGCAGTTACTCTCAGGGCTCTGGGGCCAACGTCCTGACTTTC.

J is TRBJ1-2 and V is TRBV28; no clear D gene. Between the trimmed V and J ends, which lost 3 bases and 4 bases, there was a span of 6 bases. The CDR3 loop spans 12 amino acids. CDR1 and CDR2 (germline): MDHEN, SYDVKM. The DNA for the CDR3 is TGTGCCAGCAGTTTTCGAGTCTATGGCTACACCTTC. Translation gives CASSFRVYGYTF.

This sequence joins TRBV18 and TRBJ2-2, with 7 bases lining up with TRBD2. The CDR3 consists of 15 residues. Germline V lookup: CDR1 KGHSH, CDR2 LQKENI. J was trimmed by 2 bases and V by 1 base; bases with no gene match: 1. The CDR3 nucleotides are TGTGCCAGCTCACCACTAGCGGGCAACACCGGGGAGCTGTTTTTT. Amino acids: CASSPLAGNTGELFF.